Shown below are 21 T cell receptor beta chains from a single sample sequenced in a study of blood T cell repertoires in COVID-19. Using immunoSEQ multiplex PCR, the repertoire was profiled, and TCRdb retains in-frame clones only, with some absent. The sample has approximately 110,000 clones; around four fifths are singletons. Source material: peripheral blood. The receptor set was obtained from a middle-aged woman with acute or convalescent COVID-19.

The chain recombines TRBV9 with TRBJ1-5; D is possibly TRBD1 (5 bases). The CDR3 has 14 amino acids. Germline lookup yields CDR1 SGDLS and CDR2 YYNGEE. Trimming pared 0 bases from V and 4 bases from J, leaving 8 bases between. CDR3 bases: TGTGCCAGCAGCGTAGGACAGATAAATCAGCCCCAGCATTTT. Protein product: CASSVGQINQPQHF.

At least ten counts were recorded for this clone. The CDR3 is CASSRTKGDGELFF. In nucleotides, the CDR3 is TGCGCCAGCAGCCGCACGAAGGGGGACGGGGAGCTGTTTTTT. The chain is built from TRBV4-1 and TRBJ2-2, with a tentative D call TRBD1 (6 bases). V lost 4 bases, J lost 7 bases, and 13 bases lay in between. This CDR3 spans 14 amino acids. Germline V gene data show CDR1 as MGHRA and CDR2 as YSYEKL.

The V call is TRBV11-2, the J call TRBJ1-2; TRBD1 matches 7 bases. The CDR3 runs 14 residues. V was pared by 5 bases and J by 3 bases, with 6 bases of the junction left unmatched. Germline V gene sequence: CDR1 SGHAT, CDR2 FQNNGV. This CDR3 is CASSPGQAYYGYTF. The DNA of the CDR3 is TGTGCCAGCAGCCCCGGACAGGCCTACTATGGCTACACCTTC.

This chain connects TRBV5-1 to TRBJ2-1, with TRBD1 as a possible D gene (6 bases). The CDR3 has 13 residues. Between the trimmed V and J ends, which lost 7 bases and 7 bases, there was a span of 15 bases. Germline V gene sequence: CDR1 SGHRS, CDR2 YFSETQ. The CDR3 loop reads CASYPQGNNEQFF. CDR3 nucleotides: TGCGCCAGCTACCCACAGGGTAATAATGAGCAGTTCTTC.

The table lists this clone with a few counts. The chain links TRBV7-9 to TRBJ1-4; TRBD1 is a possible D gene (5 bases). Germline assignment: CDR1 SEHNR and CDR2 FQNEAQ (reference sequence). Deletions cut 5 bases from V and 0 bases from J, with 10 bases between. CDR3 size: 15 residues. DNA for the CDR3: TGTGCCAGCAGCAAGCAGGGTGCAACTAATGAAAAACTGTTTTTT. Translation: CASSKQGATNEKLFF. Drawing the rest from reference TRBV7-9 and TRBJ1-4, the complete variable domain is DTGVSQNPRHKITKRGQNVTFRCDPISEHNRLYWYRQTLGQGPEFLTYFQNEAQLEKSRLLSDRFSAERPKGSFSTLEIQRTEQGDSAMYLCASSKQGATNEKLFFGSGTQLSVL.

The CDR3 sequence is CASSLSTGDGKTQYF. DNA for the CDR3: TGCGCCAGCAGCTTGTCGACGGGGGACGGAAAGACCCAGTACTTC. The V gene is TRBV5-1, the J gene TRBJ2-5; maybe TRBD2 (6 bases). The CDR3 totals 15 residues. The V gene lost 1 base and the J gene lost 6 bases, with 16 bases spanning the gap. Germline CDR1 is SGHRS and CDR2 is YFSETQ.

This chain connects TRBV6-2 or TRBV6-3 to TRBJ2-1; D is unclear. V was cut by 4 bases and J by 9 bases, with 22 bases left in between. The CDR3 length is 16 residues. From germline, CDR1 is MNHEY and CDR2 SVGEGT. The CDR3 reads CASSSIRQKHFGEQFF. DNA of the CDR3: TGTGCCAGCAGTTCCATCCGACAAAAGCATTTCGGTGAGCAGTTCTTC.

The gene calls are TRBV5-4 and TRBJ1-2, with TRBD1 identical over 9 bases. V trimming: 7 bases; J trimming: 0 bases; junction bases outside the gene matches: 1. Per the germline V gene, CDR1 is SGHNT and CDR2 is YYREEE (reference sequence). CDR3 length equals 13 residues. CDR3 protein: CASGTGTNYGYTF. The DNA of the CDR3 is TGTGCCAGCGGGACAGGGACTAACTATGGCTACACCTTC.

The gene calls are TRBV9 and TRBJ2-3, with 8 bases matching TRBD2. Trimming cost V 0 bases and J 6 bases; bases outside gene matches: 6. Germline assignment: CDR1 SGDLS and CDR2 YYNGEE. This CDR3 has 15 amino acids. Here the CDR3 reads CASSVAGPGGDTQYF. The CDR3 DNA sequence: TGTGCCAGCAGCGTAGCCGGCCCGGGAGGGGATACGCAGTATTTT. Supplemented by reference TRBV9 and TRBJ2-3, the full variable domain reads DSGVTQTPKHLITATGQRVTLRCSPRSGDLSVYWYQQSLDQGLQFLIQYYNGEERAKGNILERFSAQQFPDLHSELNLSSLELGDSALYFCASSVAGPGGDTQYFGPGTRLTVL.

This chain connects TRBV7-9 to TRBJ1-5, with 9 bases lining up with TRBD1. The germline V gene encodes CDR1 SEHNR and CDR2 FQNEAQ (reference sequence). This CDR3 comprises 16 residues. V dropped 5 bases and J dropped 7; count of bases not matched to a gene: 12. The CDR3 protein is CASSPEGQGVGQPQHF. CDR3 bases: TGTGCCAGCAGCCCGGAGGGACAGGGCGTGGGACAGCCCCAGCATTTT.

This clone was detected many times. The V and J genes are TRBV5-1 and TRBJ2-2; TRBD1 aligns across 7 bases. This CDR3 region has 16 residues. The V gene end was trimmed by 0 bases and the J gene end by 2 bases; junction bases not matched to a gene: 4. Germline CDR1 reads SGHRS; CDR2 reads YFSETQ. CDR3 region: CASSLEGQVNTGELFF. The CDR3 nucleotides are TGCGCCAGCAGCTTGGAAGGACAGGTTAACACCGGGGAGCTGTTTTTT.

In this sample, this clone turned up a few times. The gene calls are TRBV7-2 and TRBJ2-3; tentative D call: TRBD2 (7 bases). The ends were cut back, 0 bases at V and 6 bases at J, with 16 bases in the middle. There are 16 residues in the CDR3. Germline CDR1 and CDR2: SGHTA and FQGNSA. The CDR3 region has the DNA TGTGCCAGCAGCTTAGCGCATGGGGGGGGGCTCGATACGCAGTATTTT. Amino acids: CASSLAHGGGLDTQYF.

For this clone: Relative to the germline gene, one junction end is altered; a read error may explain this. The V call is TRBV3-1 (or the pseudogene TRBV3-2), the J call TRBJ2-1, with D possibly matching TRBD2 (5 bases). The CDR3 loop spans 12 amino acids. CDR1 and CDR2 from the germline V gene are LGHDT and YNNKEL (reference sequence). This CDR3 reads CASSQVDSPRLF. The CDR3 DNA follows: TGTGCCAGCAGCCAAGTGGACTCCCCGAGGCTCTTC.

This chain connects TRBV5-5 to TRBJ2-7; the D is unclear. Trimming left V 4 bases short and J 6 bases short, with 20 bases between. In germline, CDR1 is SGHKS, CDR2 YYEKEE (reference sequence). CDR3 size: 15 residues. CDR3 DNA sequence: TGTGCCAGCAGCCTCCTCTTGAACCAGGCTCCCGAGCAGTACTTC. As protein: CASSLLLNQAPEQYF. Full variable domain (missing parts from reference TRBV5-5 and TRBJ2-7): DAGVTQSPTHLIKTRGQQVTLRCSPISGHKSVSWYQQVLGQGPQFIFQYYEKEERGRGNFPDRFSARQFPNYSSELNVNALLLGDSALYLCASSLLLNQAPEQYFGPGTRLTVT.

The genes are TRBV12-5 and TRBJ1-6, with 8 bases aligning to TRBD1. J lost 9 bases, V lost 0 bases, and 4 bases had no gene match. Germline V CDR1 and CDR2: LGHNT, FRNRAP. CDR3 length equals 15 residues. The chain's CDR3 is CASGLVRDRLSPLHF. The CDR3 nucleotides read TGTGCTAGTGGTTTGGTACGGGACAGGCTTTCACCCCTCCACTTT.

The chain couples TRBV9 to TRBJ2-1; D possibly corresponds to TRBD2 (6 bases). Trimming stripped 4 bases from V and 2 bases from J, with 13 bases between. The CDR3 has 15 residues. Germline-derived CDR1 and CDR2 are SGDLS and YYNGEE. DNA of the CDR3: TGTGCCAGCAGCCCCGTAGCGGTCCCCTACAATGAGCAGTTCTTC. Translation gives CASSPVAVPYNEQFF.

The chain employs TRBV19 and TRBJ2-5; TRBD1 agrees at 9 bases. J was trimmed by 5 bases and V by 10 bases; bases with no gene match: 14. The CDR3 totals 15 residues. Germline values: CDR1 LNHDA, CDR2 SQIVND (reference sequence). The CDR3 nucleotides are TGTGCCACCCCTCAGGAGACAGGGGGTAAGGAGACCCAGTACTTC. This encodes CATPQETGGKETQYF.

The V call is TRBV5-4, the J call TRBJ2-1; TRBD1 matches 11 bases. This CDR3 has 19 amino acids. The V gene end was trimmed by 0 bases and the J gene end by 5 bases; junction bases not matched to a gene: 13. Germline CDR1 and CDR2: SGHNT and YYREEE (reference sequence). This CDR3 reads CASSLVMDRGRNENNEQFF. The CDR3 DNA follows: TGTGCCAGCAGCTTGGTTATGGACAGGGGGCGCAATGAGAACAATGAGCAGTTCTTC.

The chain employs TRBV4-1 and TRBJ2-2, with 9 bases that match TRBD2. The germline gives CDR1 MGHRA, CDR2 YSYEKL. The CDR3 has 19 residues. J was trimmed by 7 bases and V by 2 bases; bases with no gene match: 17. The CDR3 reads CASSQPSWGWSGGSGELFF. The CDR3 DNA reads as TGCGCCAGCAGCCAACCCTCCTGGGGGTGGAGCGGGGGGAGCGGGGAGCTGTTTTTT.

The V gene is TRBV30, the J gene TRBJ1-2; D not certain. The CDR3 covers 14 residues. Germline CDR1 reads GTSNPN; CDR2 reads SVGIG (reference sequence). Trimming shortened V by 2 bases and J by 8 bases, and 18 bases separated the two germline ends. The CDR3 DNA reads as TGTGCCTGGAGTCCCCGGGCGGGGAGGGTCGGCTACACCTTC. This sequence encodes CAWSPRAGRVGYTF. Supplemented by reference TRBV30 and TRBJ1-2, the full variable domain reads SQTIHQWPATLVQPVGSPLSLECTVEGTSNPNLYWYRQAAGRGLQLLFYSVGIGQISSEVPQNLSASRPQDRQFILSSKKLLLSDSGFYLCAWSPRAGRVGYTFGSGTRLTVV.

V gene TRBV24-1 combines with J gene TRBJ2-2; perhaps TRBD2 as D (6 bases). The CDR3 is 16 amino acids. In germline, CDR1 is KGHDR, CDR2 SFDVKD. V was cut by 3 bases and J by 4 bases, with 14 bases left in between. This CDR3 is CATSDRTGLGTGELFF. CDR3 in DNA: TGTGCCACCAGTGATCGGACGGGACTCGGCACCGGGGAGCTGTTTTTT.